This is a list of T cell receptor beta chains from one sample in a study of shared clonotypes between healthy human individuals. The assay was immunoSEQ multiplex PCR, and TCRdb's table has in-frame clones only and misses some. This table holds some 2 million clones, roughly 94% found once. The sample comprised naive CD8+ T cells sorted from blood. Receptor source: a young man in good health. The CDR3 runs from the conserved cysteine through the conserved F or W. A D gene is named only where the DNA matches it firmly.

>TRBV5-6|16|TRBJ2-3|TRBD1
TGTGCCAGCAGCTTGGGGTCAGGGGGCGCGACAGATACGCAGTATTTT
CASSLGSGGATDTQYF
>TRBV12-2|12|TRBJ2-1|.
TGTGCAAGTCGCTTACACAACAATGAGCAGTTCTTC
CASRLHNNEQFF
>TRBV7-9|18|TRBJ2-2|TRBD1
TGTGCCAGCAGCACAGTTTCCGGGACAGGGTCGAACACCGGGGAGCTGTTTTTT
CASSTVSGTGSNTGELFF
>TRBV6-5|16|TRBJ2-7|TRBD2
TGTGCCAGCAGTTACTGGCCTAGCGGGAACTCCTACGAGCAGTACTTC
CASSYWPSGNSYEQYF
>TRBV5-6|14|TRBJ1-6|.
TGTGCCAGCAGCTTGGGCCAAAATAATTCACCCCTCCACTTT
CASSLGQNNSPLHF
>TRBV11-3|15|TRBJ2-7|TRBD2
TGTGCCAGCAGCCAAGGGACTAGCGGAACCTACGAGCAGTACTTC
CASSQGTSGTYEQYF
>TRBV7-2|12|TRBJ2-7|.
TGTGCCAGCAGCCCCGAGGGCCACGAGCAGTACTTC
CASSPEGHEQYF
>TRBV6-5|13|TRBJ1-2|.
TGTGCCAGCAGTTACGAGGGTAACTATGGCTACACCTTC
CASSYEGNYGYTF
>TRBV30|15|TRBJ2-7|.
TGTGCCTGGAGTGTAGCCGCTGGGGTCAGGTACGAGCAGTACTTC
CAWSVAAGVRYEQYF
>TRBV2|16|TRBJ2-5|TRBD2
TGTGCCAGCAGCGAAGGACTAGCGGGGTTACGGGAGACCCAGTACTTC
CASSEGLAGLRETQYF
>TRBV27|14|TRBJ1-5|TRBD1
TGTGCCAGCAGTTGGACAGGGGGCAGTCAGCCCCAGCATTTT
CASSWTGGSQPQHF
>TRBV7-2|19|TRBJ2-5|TRBD2
TGTGCCAGCAGCCCACCTCGGACTAGCGGGAAGTATGACCAAGAGACCCAGTACTTC
CASSPPRTSGKYDQETQYF
>TRBV7-2|17|TRBJ1-1|.
TGTGCCAGCAGCTTAGTGGATCTTGGCCAACAGGCCACTGAAGCTTTCTTT
CASSLVDLGQQATEAFF
>TRBV4-3|16|TRBJ2-3|TRBD2
TGCGCCAGCAGCCAAGATATAGCGGGAGTTGGAGATACGCAGTATTTT
CASSQDIAGVGDTQYF
>TRBV27|15|TRBJ2-2|.
TGTGCCAGCAGTTTAGTGACAATAAACACCGGGGAGCTGTTTTTT
CASSLVTINTGELFF
>TRBV4-1|15|TRBJ2-1|TRBD2
TGCGCCAGCAGCCAAGAGGGGCTAGCGGGACCCGAGCAGTTCTTC
CASSQEGLAGPEQFF
>TRBV10-2|15|TRBJ2-1|.
TGCGCCAGCATCGATGTGCGTGGTGGGGGGAATGAGCAGTTCTTC
CASIDVRGGGNEQFF
>TRBV29-1|15|TRBJ1-2|.
TGCAGCGTTGGCTTGTCACTCCCTGGTGGATATGGCTACACCTTC
CSVGLSLPGGYGYTF
>TRBV10-3|12|TRBJ1-1|.
TGTGCCATCAGTGAGGGGACAAATGATGCTTTCTTT
CAISEGTNDAFF
>TRBV28|14|TRBJ1-1|.
TGTGCCGCGTTCTTCACGGGGGGGGACACTGAAGCTTTCTTT
CAAFFTGGDTEAFF
>TRBV30|13|TRBJ2-5|.
TGTGCCTGGTCAGGGTTTTTCCAAGAGACCCAGTACTTC
CAWSGFFQETQYF
>TRBV2|13|TRBJ1-2|.
TGTGCCAGACTGGACAGAACTAACTATGGCTACACCTTC
CARLDRTNYGYTF
>TRBV6-1|16|TRBJ2-3|.
TGTGCCAGCAGTGAAGGGATGGCCGGGAACACAGATACGCAGTATTTT
CASSEGMAGNTDTQYF
>TRBV28|13|TRBJ2-3|.
TGTGCCAGCAGTTATCGGGTCACAGATACGCAGTATTTT
CASSYRVTDTQYF
>TRBV13|16|TRBJ2-1|.
TGTGCCAGCAGCTTAACTCCCCTGGTGTCCTACAATGAGCAGTTCTTC
CASSLTPLVSYNEQFF
>TRBV30|15|TRBJ2-7|TRBD1
TGTGCCTGGAGTGTCCCCGGGACAGGGACGCATAGGCAGTACTTC
CAWSVPGTGTHRQYF
>TRBV6-1|14|TRBJ1-4|.
TGTGCCAGCCTATCCGCCTCAACTAATGAAAAACTGTTTTTT
CASLSASTNEKLFF
>TRBV30|13|TRBJ2-3|.
TGTGCCTGGAGCCCGAGTAGCACAGATACGCAGTATTTT
CAWSPSSTDTQYF
>TRBV5-6|14|TRBJ1-1|.
TGTGCCAGCAGCGGCGGGGCAGAGGGGCTTGAAGCTTTCTTT
CASSGGAEGLEAFF
>TRBV19|12|TRBJ2-7|.
TGTGCCAGTAGCTCGTGGGGGACCGAGCAGTACTTC
CASSSWGTEQYF
>TRBV5-6|14|TRBJ1-2|TRBD1
TGTGCCAGCAAATCCGGGACAGGGGACTATGGCTACACCTTC
CASKSGTGDYGYTF
>TRBV6-1|16|TRBJ2-7|.
TGTGCCAGCAGTGAAGCAAGGGAAATTAGCTCCTACGAGCAGTACTTC
CASSEAREISSYEQYF
>TRBV7-8|15|TRBJ2-5|.
TGTGCCAGCAGCTTAGCCCGATCTCCAGGAGAGACCCAGTACTTC
CASSLARSPGETQYF
>TRBV6-5|16|TRBJ1-2|.
TGTGCCAGCAGTTACTGGCAGGGAGAGGGTAACTATGGCTACACCTTC
CASSYWQGEGNYGYTF
>TRBV2|17|TRBJ2-7|TRBD2
TGTGCCAGCAGTGAAGGGGCGTCCGGGACTAGCTCTTACGAGCAGTACTTC
CASSEGASGTSSYEQYF